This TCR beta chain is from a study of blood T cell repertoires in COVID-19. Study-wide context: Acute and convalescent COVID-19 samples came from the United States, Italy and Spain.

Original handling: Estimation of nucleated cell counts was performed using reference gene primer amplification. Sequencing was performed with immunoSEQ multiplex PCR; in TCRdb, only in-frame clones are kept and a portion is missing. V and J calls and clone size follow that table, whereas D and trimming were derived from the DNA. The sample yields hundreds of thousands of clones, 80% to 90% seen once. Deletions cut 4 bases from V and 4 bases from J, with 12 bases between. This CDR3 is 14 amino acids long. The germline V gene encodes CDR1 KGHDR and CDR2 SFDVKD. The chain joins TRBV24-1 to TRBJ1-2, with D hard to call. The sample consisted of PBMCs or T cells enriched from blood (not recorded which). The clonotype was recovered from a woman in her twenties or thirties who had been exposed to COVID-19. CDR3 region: CATSDPARFYGYTF. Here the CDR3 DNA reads TGTGCCACCAGTGACCCGGCCAGGTTCTATGGCTACACCTTC.